The following is a T cell receptor beta chain sequence with its context. Assay: immunoSEQ multiplex PCR; the TCRdb copy retains only in-frame clones and omits some. The sample includes roughly 75,000 clones, about 74% of them seen just once. This sample stems from a study of blood T cell repertoires in COVID-19. Sequenced material: peripheral blood. The sequence derives from a human donor with acute or convalescent COVID-19. The donor label of this sample is uncertain.

Here the CDR3 DNA reads TGTGCCAGCAGTGAAATGGAGATGGGGCAGTGGTGGTCTGGGGCCAACGTCCTGACTTTC. Protein sequence: CASSEMEMGQWWSGANVLTF. The chain has TRBV2 and TRBJ2-6, with D tentatively TRBD1 (5 bases). The CDR3 covers 20 residues. The V gene's germline CDR1 is SNHLY and CDR2 FYNNEI. Trimming cost V 2 bases and J 1 base, with 21 bases left between them. The complete variable domain, with remaining parts taken from reference TRBV2 and TRBJ2-6, reads EPEVTQTPSHQVTQMGQEVILRCVPISNHLYFYWYRQILGQKVEFLVSFYNNEISEKSEIFDDQFSVERPDGSNFTLKIRSTKLEDSAMYFCASSEMEMGQWWSGANVLTFGAGSRLTVL.